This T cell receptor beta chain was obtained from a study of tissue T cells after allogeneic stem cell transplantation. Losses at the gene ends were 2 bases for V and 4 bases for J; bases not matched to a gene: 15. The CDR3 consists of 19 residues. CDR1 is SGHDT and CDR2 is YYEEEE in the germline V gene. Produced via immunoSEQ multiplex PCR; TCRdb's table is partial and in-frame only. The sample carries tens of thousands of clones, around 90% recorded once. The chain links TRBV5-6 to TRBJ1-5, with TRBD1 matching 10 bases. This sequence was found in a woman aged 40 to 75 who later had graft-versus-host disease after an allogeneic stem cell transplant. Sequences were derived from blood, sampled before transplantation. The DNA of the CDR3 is TGTGCCAGCAGCTTTCCTAAGGACCCGGACAGGGGGGAAAATCAGCCCCAGCATTTT. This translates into CASSFPKDPDRGENQPQHF.